This is a list of T cell receptor beta chains from one sample in a study of OX40 agonist ivuxolimab in advanced cancers. The table came from immunoSEQ multiplex PCR; TCRdb's copy has only in-frame clones and leaves some out. The table has around 55,000 clones, around 88% seen once. The sample in question was CD4+ or CD8+ T cells sorted from blood, obtained in a trial of the OX40 agonist ivuxolimab. Source of these receptors: an adult with an advanced solid tumor such as melanoma, head and neck, liver or kidney cancer. The CDR3 runs from the conserved cysteine through the conserved F or W. The order of the fields is D gene, V gene, J gene, clone size, CDR3 DNA, CDR3 protein. D genes are given only for firm matches. Clone size is not always given. Where it is, it says once, few, many or a class for expanded clones.

D gene: -; V gene: TRBV19; J gene: TRBJ2-7; clone size: once; CDR3 DNA: TGTGCCAGTAGTCCGGGACTGCCCTACGAGCAGTACTTC; CDR3 protein: CASSPGLPYEQYF
D gene: -; V gene: TRBV5-4; J gene: TRBJ2-1; clone size: -; CDR3 DNA: TGTGCCAGCAGCTTGGGGGAAGGGGTTTGGAATGAGCAGTTCTTC; CDR3 protein: CASSLGEGVWNEQFF
D gene: TRBD1; V gene: TRBV4-3; J gene: TRBJ1-1; clone size: -; CDR3 DNA: TGCGCCAGCAGCCGAGAGGGACAGGGGTTGACTGAAGCTTTCTTT; CDR3 protein: CASSREGQGLTEAFF
D gene: -; V gene: TRBV12-5; J gene: TRBJ1-5; clone size: -; CDR3 DNA: TGTGCTAGTGGTTTGATGGGACAGCCCCAGCATTTT; CDR3 protein: CASGLMGQPQHF
D gene: TRBD1; V gene: TRBV5-5; J gene: TRBJ2-7; clone size: once; CDR3 DNA: TGTGCCAGCAGCTGGACTTTCTCGGGACAGAACTCCTACGAGCAGTACTTC; CDR3 protein: CASSWTFSGQNSYEQYF
D gene: -; V gene: TRBV7-2; J gene: TRBJ1-2; clone size: -; CDR3 DNA: TGTGCCAGCAGCTTAGCGGCAGACCCTCTTAACATCAACTATGGCTACACCTTC; CDR3 protein: CASSLAADPLNINYGYTF
D gene: -; V gene: TRBV29-1; J gene: TRBJ2-1; clone size: -; CDR3 DNA: TGCAGCGTTGAAGATCTTTCGGCAGGGGGGAATGAGCAGTTCTTC; CDR3 protein: CSVEDLSAGGNEQFF
D gene: -; V gene: TRBV11-2; J gene: TRBJ2-5; clone size: -; CDR3 DNA: TGTGCCAGCGGATCGGTGGGGCTGAAGGAGACCCAGTACTTC; CDR3 protein: CASGSVGLKETQYF
D gene: TRBD1; V gene: TRBV28; J gene: TRBJ2-2; clone size: -; CDR3 DNA: TGTGCCAGCAGTGCATACCCCGGGACAGTGCACACCGGGGAGCTGTTTTTT; CDR3 protein: CASSAYPGTVHTGELFF
D gene: TRBD1; V gene: TRBV4-1; J gene: TRBJ1-2; clone size: -; CDR3 DNA: TGCGCCAGCAGCCCGGGACAGGGGGCGCGCGGCTACACCTTC; CDR3 protein: CASSPGQGARGYTF
D gene: -; V gene: TRBV5-6; J gene: TRBJ2-2; clone size: -; CDR3 DNA: TGTGCCAGCAGCTTGGTCCAGGGAGTCACCGGGGAGCTGTTTTTT; CDR3 protein: CASSLVQGVTGELFF
D gene: -; V gene: TRBV11-2; J gene: TRBJ2-7; clone size: -; CDR3 DNA: TGTGCCAGCAGCCAAACAGTTGGGATTAGCTCCTACGAGCAGTACTTC; CDR3 protein: CASSQTVGISSYEQYF
D gene: -; V gene: TRBV27; J gene: TRBJ1-1; clone size: -; CDR3 DNA: TGTGCCAGCAGTTTATTGTGGGGGGACACTGAAGCTTTCTTT; CDR3 protein: CASSLLWGDTEAFF
D gene: -; V gene: TRBV7-7; J gene: TRBJ1-3; clone size: -; CDR3 DNA: TGTGCTAGCAGCCCTGGGGTCCCGGGAAACACCATATATTTT; CDR3 protein: CASSPGVPGNTIYF